Listed below are T cell receptor beta chains from one sample, sequenced in a study of T-cell memory formation after mild COVID-19. One entry per CDR3 protein, called by TCRdb with MiXCR from the 5' RACE reads. The sample includes about 400,000 distinct CDR3 sequences, 20% to 30% of them seen just once. Sequencing input: PBMCs or a T cell subset sorted from them (not recorded which). These receptors all stem from an adult woman who had mild COVID-19 (a few samples of this study predate the infection). Cell type and time point are not known. CDR3s include the opening cysteine and the closing phenylalanine or tryptophan. D genes are given only for firm matches. The size field is filled for only some rows; it gives once, few, many or a size class.

V gene,clone size,J gene,D gene,CDR3 DNA,CDR3 protein
TRBV20-1,once,TRBJ1-4,TRBD1,TGCAGTGCTAGAGCTTACAGGGGCTCGACTAATGAAAAACTGTTTTTT,CSARAYRGSTNEKLFF
TRBV24-1,NA,TRBJ1-2,NA,TGTGCCACCAGTGGGGGACTTCTCCGGGACGGCTACACCTTC,CATSGGLLRDGYTF
TRBV15,few,TRBJ1-1,NA,TGTGCCACCATGGCCGCAAACACTGAAGCTTTCTTT,CATMAANTEAFF
TRBV12-3/TRBV12-4,many,TRBJ2-1,TRBD2,TGTGCCAGCAGCGGACTAGCGGGGGGGATCACCTACAATGAGCAGTTCTTC,CASSGLAGGITYNEQFF
TRBV15,few,TRBJ2-7,TRBD1,TGTGCCACCAGCAGAGCCCCCGGGACAGGGTTGTACGAGCAGTACTTC,CATSRAPGTGLYEQYF
TRBV27,NA,TRBJ2-7,TRBD2,TGTGCCAGCAGTTTAAGGGGACTAGCGGACTACGAGCAGTACTTC,CASSLRGLADYEQYF
TRBV7-9,NA,TRBJ1-3,NA,TGTGCCAGCAGCCCATCGACAGCCTCTGGAAACACCATATATTTT,CASSPSTASGNTIYF
TRBV7-3,many,TRBJ1-1,TRBD1,TGTGCCAGCAGCTTAGGGCCGACAGGGTATACTGAAGCTTTCTTT,CASSLGPTGYTEAFF
TRBV5-1,few,TRBJ2-3,NA,TGCGCCAGCAGAGAAGCAGGGGGGCTAACAGATACGCAGTATTTT,CASREAGGLTDTQYF
TRBV9,NA,TRBJ2-7,TRBD1,TGTGCCAGCAGCCCCGGGACAGGGACCCACGAGCAGTACTTC,CASSPGTGTHEQYF
TRBV6-5,few,TRBJ1-1,TRBD1,TGTGCCAGCAGCCGGGACAGGGATCACCCTGAAGCTTTCTTT,CASSRDRDHPEAFF
TRBV7-9,NA,TRBJ1-2,NA,TGTGCCAGCAGCTTAGAAGTTTCGGGAGTCTATGGCTACACCTTC,CASSLEVSGVYGYTF
TRBV7-9,many,TRBJ2-1,TRBD2,TGTGCCAGCAGCAATATCAAGGGACTAGCGGGAGTTAATGAGCAGTTCTTC,CASSNIKGLAGVNEQFF
TRBV6-5,many,TRBJ2-7,TRBD2,TGTGCCAGCAGTTACCGAGGGACTACCGACTACGAGCAGTACTTC,CASSYRGTTDYEQYF
TRBV20-1,NA,TRBJ2-1,TRBD1,TGCAGTGCTAGGGACAGGGTGGGTATAGATGAGCAGTTCTTC,CSARDRVGIDEQFF
TRBV5-1,NA,TRBJ2-6,NA,TGCGCCAGCAGCTTGAGGTATCCGGGTTACTCTGGGGCCAACGTCCTGACTTTC,CASSLRYPGYSGANVLTF
TRBV27,NA,TRBJ1-1,NA,TGTGCCAGCAGTCCGAGGGAGGGCACTGAAGCTTTCTTT,CASSPREGTEAFF
TRBV12-3/TRBV12-4,few,TRBJ2-1,TRBD2,TGTGCCAGCAGCCCAGCGGGGGGGTACAATGAGCAGTTCTTC,CASSPAGGYNEQFF
TRBV29-1,few,TRBJ2-3,NA,TGCAGCGTTGTTGGGGGCCCAGATACGCAGTATTTT,CSVVGGPDTQYF
TRBV6-2/TRBV6-3,few,TRBJ2-7,TRBD2,TGTGCCAGCAGTGCGGGGCGACTAGCCGCGGAGCAGTACTTC,CASSAGRLAAEQYF
TRBV29-1,NA,TRBJ1-1,NA,TGCAGCGTTGGAGGGATGAACACTGAAGCTTTCTTT,CSVGGMNTEAFF
TRBV7-8,NA,TRBJ1-4,NA,TGTGCCAGCAGCGGGGGAGCGTCCCCAACTAATGAAAAACTGTTTTTT,CASSGGASPTNEKLFF
TRBV12-3/TRBV12-4,NA,TRBJ2-7,TRBD1,TGTGCCAGCAGTTTATGGGACAGGGGCCACGAGCAGTACTTC,CASSLWDRGHEQYF
TRBV4-3,few,TRBJ2-4,NA,TGCGCCAGCAGCCAAGATCGGTGGGACACCCTGACTCAGTACTTC,CASSQDRWDTLTQYF
TRBV5-5,few,TRBJ1-5,NA,TGTGCCAGCAGTCCCCCCGGGCTCTCCGTGGGCAATCAGCCCCAGCATTTT,CASSPPGLSVGNQPQHF
TRBV29-1,few,TRBJ2-7,TRBD1,TGCAGCGTTGAAGTGTCGGGACAGGTCTCCTACGAGCAGTACTTC,CSVEVSGQVSYEQYF
TRBV6-5,NA,TRBJ1-2,NA,TGTGCCAGCAGTTACTCGATCCGGGACTATGGCTACACCTTC,CASSYSIRDYGYTF
TRBV19,NA,TRBJ1-2,TRBD1,TGTGCCAGTAGTGGGAGGACAGGGACAAACGACTATGGCTACACCTTC,CASSGRTGTNDYGYTF
TRBV18,NA,TRBJ2-5,NA,TGTGCCAGCTCACCCGGGTCTGGCGGAGAGACCCAGTACTTC,CASSPGSGGETQYF
TRBV7-9,NA,TRBJ2-3,TRBD2,TGTGCCAGCAGCTTAAGTGTACGGCGGGGGGGGCCAGATACGCAGTATTTT,CASSLSVRRGGPDTQYF
TRBV7-9,few,TRBJ2-1,NA,TGTGCCAGCACACTAGATAACAATGAGCAGTTCTTC,CASTLDNNEQFF
TRBV12-3/TRBV12-4,few,TRBJ2-5,NA,TGTGCCAGCAGTTTACTACAGGGCGATCCTATTAAAGAGACCCAGTACTTC,CASSLLQGDPIKETQYF
TRBV20-1,NA,TRBJ2-2,TRBD2,TGCAGTGCTAGAGATGTACTAGCGGGGGGCCCCGGGGAGCTGTTTTTT,CSARDVLAGGPGELFF
TRBV19,NA,TRBJ2-2,NA,TGTGTGAGGCGGGCGGATAACACCGGGGAGCTGTTTTTT,CVRRADNTGELFF
TRBV6-5,NA,TRBJ2-5,TRBD2,TGTGCCAGCAGTAACGGCGGGAGAGAGACCCAGTACTTC,CASSNGGRETQYF
TRBV7-6,few,TRBJ2-7,NA,TGTGCCAGCAGCTTCTACAACGGGGGCGTAGGGGACGAGCAGTACTTC,CASSFYNGGVGDEQYF
TRBV9,few,TRBJ1-5,NA,TGTGCCAGCACCCCCCGGGGGCCCCGGAATCAGCCCCAGCATTTT,CASTPRGPRNQPQHF